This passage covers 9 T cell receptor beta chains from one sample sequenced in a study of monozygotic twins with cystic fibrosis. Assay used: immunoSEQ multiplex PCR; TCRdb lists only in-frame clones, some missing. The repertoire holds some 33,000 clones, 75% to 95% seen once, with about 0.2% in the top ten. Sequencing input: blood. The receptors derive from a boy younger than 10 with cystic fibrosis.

The CDR3 sequence is CASSISPGQSAEQYF. In DNA form, the CDR3 reads TGTGCCAGTAGTATATCCCCCGGACAGTCCGCGGAGCAGTACTTC. The V call is TRBV19, the J call TRBJ2-7; possibly TRBD1 for D (6 bases). V lost 2 bases and J lost 7, with 18 bases in between. Germline-derived CDR1 and CDR2 are LNHDA and SQIVND (reference sequence). This CDR3 is built from 15 residues. The full variable domain, with the rest looked up from reference TRBV19 and TRBJ2-7, is DGGITQSPKYLFRKEGQNVTLSCEQNLNHDAMYWYRQDPGQGLRLIYYSQIVNDFQKGDIAEGYSVSREKKESFPLTVTSAQKNPTAFYLCASSISPGQSAEQYFGPGTRLTVT.

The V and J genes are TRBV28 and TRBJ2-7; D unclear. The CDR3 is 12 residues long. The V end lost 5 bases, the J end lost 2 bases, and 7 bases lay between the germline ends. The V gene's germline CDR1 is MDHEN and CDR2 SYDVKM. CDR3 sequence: CASSRQTYEQYF. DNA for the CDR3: TGTGCCAGCAGTCGCCAAACCTACGAGCAGTACTTC.

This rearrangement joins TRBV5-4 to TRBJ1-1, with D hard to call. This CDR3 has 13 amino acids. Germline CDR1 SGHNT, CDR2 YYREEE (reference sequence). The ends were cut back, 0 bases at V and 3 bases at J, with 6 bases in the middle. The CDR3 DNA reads TGTGCCAGCAGCTTGGAACAGCACACTGAAGCTTTCTTT. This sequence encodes CASSLEQHTEAFF.

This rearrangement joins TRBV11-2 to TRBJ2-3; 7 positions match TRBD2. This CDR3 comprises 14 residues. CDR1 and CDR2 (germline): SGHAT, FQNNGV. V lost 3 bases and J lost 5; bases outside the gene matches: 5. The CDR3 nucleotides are TGTGCCAGCAGCTTGGGGGGGTTTAGAGATACGCAGTATTTT. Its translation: CASSLGGFRDTQYF.

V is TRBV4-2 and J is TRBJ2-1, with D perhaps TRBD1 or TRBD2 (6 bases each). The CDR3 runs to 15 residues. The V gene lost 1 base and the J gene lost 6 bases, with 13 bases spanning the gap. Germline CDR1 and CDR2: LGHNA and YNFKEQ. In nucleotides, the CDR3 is TGTGCCAGCAGCCAAGGGCTCGGGGGCCCCAATGAGCAGTTCTTC. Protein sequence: CASSQGLGGPNEQFF.

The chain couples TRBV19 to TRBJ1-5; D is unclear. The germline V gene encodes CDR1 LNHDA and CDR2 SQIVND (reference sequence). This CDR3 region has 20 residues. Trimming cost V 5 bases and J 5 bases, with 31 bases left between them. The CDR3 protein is CASSAGFWARRVSKYQPQHF. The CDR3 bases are TGTGCCAGTAGTGCCGGTTTTTGGGCTCGCCGTGTTTCGAAGTATCAGCCCCAGCATTTT. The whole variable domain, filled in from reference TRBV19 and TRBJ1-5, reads DGGITQSPKYLFRKEGQNVTLSCEQNLNHDAMYWYRQDPGQGLRLIYYSQIVNDFQKGDIAEGYSVSREKKESFPLTVTSAQKNPTAFYLCASSAGFWARRVSKYQPQHFGDGTRLSIL.

CDR3 nucleotides: TGTGCCAGCCGTGGACAGGGACATCAGCCCCAGCATTTT. Its protein is CASRGQGHQPQHF. The rearrangement uses TRBV27 and TRBJ1-5, with 8 nucleotides matching TRBD1. The CDR3 runs 13 residues. Germline V gives CDR1 MNHEY, CDR2 SMNVEV (reference sequence). V shed 8 bases and J 5 bases; nucleotides not matched to a gene: 5.

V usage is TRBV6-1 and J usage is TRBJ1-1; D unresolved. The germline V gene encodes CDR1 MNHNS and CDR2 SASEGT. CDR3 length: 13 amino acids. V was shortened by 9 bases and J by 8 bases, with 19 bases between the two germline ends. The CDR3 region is CASCTPATTEAFF. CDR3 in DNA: TGTGCCAGTTGTACCCCTGCGACAACAGAAGCTTTCTTT.

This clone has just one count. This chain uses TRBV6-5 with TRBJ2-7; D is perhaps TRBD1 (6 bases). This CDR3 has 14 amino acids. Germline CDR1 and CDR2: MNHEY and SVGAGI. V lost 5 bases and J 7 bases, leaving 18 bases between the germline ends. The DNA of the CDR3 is TGTGCCAGCAGTCCCCGGGACATCGCGAGGGAGCAGTACTTC. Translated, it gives CASSPRDIAREQYF.